This passage covers 29 T cell receptor beta chains from one sample sequenced in a study of cytomegalovirus exposure and HLA in healthy donors. PCR employed 60 Vbeta and 13 Jbeta primers. Clones were sequenced by immunoSEQ multiplex PCR, and TCRdb holds only the in-frame ones, with some missing. The data contain roughly 100,000 clones, roughly 80% of them seen just once; the ten biggest clones take up about 8.3%. The sequenced sample consisted of PBMCs. The receptor source for this set is a woman between 40 and 55 years old in good health and CMV-seropositive.

J is TRBJ2-1 and V is TRBV5-1, with TRBD2 as a possible D gene (6 bases). Per germline, CDR1 SGHRS and CDR2 YFSETQ. The CDR3 sequence is 13 residues long. Trimming left V 4 bases short and J 6 bases short, with 11 bases between. The CDR3 protein is CASSLTSTNEQFF. DNA of the CDR3: TGCGCCAGCAGCCTGACTAGTACCAATGAGCAGTTCTTC.

V usage is TRBV5-1 and J usage is TRBJ2-1, with 9 nucleotides matching TRBD2. CDR3 size: 15 residues. The germline gives CDR1 SGHRS, CDR2 YFSETQ. Trimming removed 6 bases from V and 1 base from J; junction bases left unmatched: 5. The CDR3 nucleotides read TGCGCCAGCATGGTAGCGGGAGATTCCTACAATGAGCAGTTCTTC. Its protein is CASMVAGDSYNEQFF.

This sequence joins TRBV28 and TRBJ1-5; TRBD1 matches at 7 bases. Germline assignment: CDR1 MDHEN and CDR2 SYDVKM. This CDR3 has 14 residues. After removal of 4 bases from V and 6 bases from J, the junction contained 6 bases not matched to a gene. This CDR3 is CASSSTGVRQPQHF. The CDR3 bases are TGTGCCAGCAGTTCAACAGGGGTGCGTCAGCCCCAGCATTTT.

This clone has just one count. The junction and the germline gene differ at one end; a read error may be behind it. The rearrangement links TRBV13 to TRBJ1-1, with a possible D match to TRBD1 (6 bases). Germline V gives CDR1 PRHDT, CDR2 FYEKMQ (reference sequence). The CDR3 consists of 17 residues. The CDR3 DNA follows: TGTGCCAGCAGCGTAGGATTAATATACAGGGTAAATACTGAAGCTTTCTTT. It specifies CASSVGLIYRVNTEAFF.

This clone was seen once. The gene calls are TRBV6-5 and TRBJ2-3; the D gene is possibly TRBD2 (6 bases). There are 15 residues in the CDR3. Germline-derived CDR1 and CDR2 are MNHEY and SVGAGI. V lost 0 bases and J 7 bases, leaving 14 bases between the germline ends. The CDR3 loop is CASSYSTAGRYTQYF. The CDR3 nucleotides are TGTGCCAGCAGTTACTCGACGGCAGGGAGGTATACGCAGTATTTT.

On this clone itself: Other DNA sequences within the sample encode an identical CDR3. The chain uses TRBV14 and TRBJ2-7, with a weak D call TRBD1 (6 bases). The CDR3 contains 13 residues. Germline V gene data show CDR1 as SGHDN and CDR2 as FVKESK. Trimming pared 0 bases from V and 4 bases from J, leaving 7 bases between. In nucleotides, the CDR3 is TGTGCCAGCAGCCAAGATAGGGGGTACGAGCAGTACTTC. This codes for CASSQDRGYEQYF.

The chain has TRBV29-1 and TRBJ2-5, with 9 nucleotides matching TRBD1. The CDR3 runs 15 residues. V dropped 4 bases and J dropped 5; count of bases not matched to a gene: 11. Germline-derived CDR1 and CDR2 are SQVTM and ANQGSEA. The CDR3: CSVAPIQGAGETQYF. CDR3 in DNA: TGCAGCGTTGCACCAATACAGGGGGCGGGTGAGACCCAGTACTTC. The variable domain in full, completed from reference TRBV29-1 and TRBJ2-5, reads SAVISQKPSRDICQRGTSLTIQCQVDSQVTMMFWYRQQPGQSLTLIATANQGSEATYESGFVIDKFPISRPNLTFSTLTVSNMSPEDSSIYLCSVAPIQGAGETQYFGPGTRLLVL.

This chain links TRBV18 with TRBJ2-1; TRBD1 aligns across 8 bases. This CDR3 spans 16 amino acids. Germline V lookup: CDR1 KGHSH, CDR2 LQKENI. Trimming at V came to 5 bases and at J to 1 base, leaving 7 bases not matched to a gene. CDR3 sequence: CASSTRTGSSYNEQFF. DNA for the CDR3: TGTGCCAGCTCAACCCGGACAGGGAGTTCCTACAATGAGCAGTTCTTC. Variable domain in full (rest from reference TRBV18 and TRBJ2-1): NAGVMQNPRHLVRRRGQEARLRCSPMKGHSHVYWYRQLPEEGLKFMVYLQKENIIDESGMPKERFSAEFPKEGPSILRIQQVVRGDSAAYFCASSTRTGSSYNEQFFGPGTRLTVL.

This clone turned up a few times. This sequence joins TRBV18 and TRBJ2-5; TRBD2 is a possible D gene (6 bases). The germline V gene encodes CDR1 KGHSH and CDR2 LQKENI. V was clipped by 2 bases and J by 0 bases, with 7 bases between them. This CDR3 has 14 amino acids. In DNA, the CDR3 is TGTGCCAGCTCACCAGTAGCGGACCAAGAGACCCAGTACTTC. Protein product: CASSPVADQETQYF.

The V gene is TRBV5-4, the J gene TRBJ2-2; 10 bases are shared with TRBD1. The ends lost 9 bases at V and 5 bases at J; junction bases unmatched: 7. The CDR3 is made up of 14 amino acids. CDR1 SGHNT and CDR2 YYREEE come from the germline V gene (reference sequence). In DNA form, the CDR3 reads TGTGCCATCCGACGGGACAGGGGTACCGGGGAGCTGTTTTTT. Translated, it gives CAIRRDRGTGELFF.

Note on this clone: This sample includes further DNA sequences coding for the same CDR3. The gene calls are TRBV9 and TRBJ2-3; 9 bases map to TRBD2. This CDR3 has 15 residues. With V trimmed by 2 bases and J by 2 bases, 3 bases remained unmatched. CDR1 is SGDLS and CDR2 is YYNGEE in the germline V gene. DNA of the CDR3: TGTGCCAGCAGCGTCCTAGCGGGGCCCACAGATACGCAGTATTTT. It encodes CASSVLAGPTDTQYF.

The V and J genes are TRBV19 and TRBJ2-1, with D maybe TRBD2 (6 bases). Germline CDR1 and CDR2: LNHDA and SQIVND (reference sequence). Trimming pared 6 bases from V and 3 bases from J, leaving 12 bases between. The CDR3 spans 14 residues. The CDR3 loop is CASRTRGNYNEQFF. CDR3 nucleotide sequence: TGTGCCAGTAGGACTAGAGGGAACTACAATGAGCAGTTCTTC.

The chain employs TRBV9 and TRBJ1-5; a possible D gene is TRBD1 (5 bases). Deletions cut 0 bases from V and 2 bases from J, with 9 bases between. The CDR3 length is 15 residues. CDR1 and CDR2 from the germline V gene are SGDLS and YYNGEE. DNA of the CDR3: TGTGCCAGCAGCGTAGGGGGGGGACGCAATCAGCCCCAGCATTTT. The encoded protein is CASSVGGGRNQPQHF.

The genes are TRBV5-1 and TRBJ1-3; 10 bases align to TRBD1. CDR3 length: 17 residues. The germline CDR1 and CDR2 sequences are SGHRS and YFSETQ. Trimming took 2 bases from V and 3 from J; bases not matched to a gene: 8. This chain's CDR3 is CASSFIPGQGIGNTIYF. CDR3 DNA sequence: TGCGCCAGCAGCTTTATCCCGGGACAGGGGATTGGAAACACCATATATTTT.

In DNA form, the CDR3 reads TGTGCCAGCAGCTTGATGGGGGCCAGTGGCTACACCTTC. Protein: CASSLMGASGYTF. The V and J genes are TRBV5-5 and TRBJ1-2, with D tentatively TRBD1 (6 bases). This CDR3 has 13 residues. The germline gives CDR1 SGHKS, CDR2 YYEKEE (reference sequence). Between the trimmed V and J ends, which lost 1 base and 7 bases, there was a span of 11 bases.

The V and J genes are TRBV4-1 and TRBJ1-2, with D perhaps TRBD1 (6 bases). The V end was cut by 3 bases, the J end by 8 bases, with 16 bases between. The CDR3 contains 14 residues. CDR1 is MGHRA and CDR2 is YSYEKL in the germline V gene. CDR3 bases: TGCGCCAGCAGCCACCTCGGACAGTTTGGGGGCTACACCTTC. This sequence encodes CASSHLGQFGGYTF.

The rearrangement joins TRBV7-9 to TRBJ1-6, with 10 bases lining up with TRBD1. This CDR3 contains 16 residues. The V and J ends lost 4 bases and 7 bases, in that order; junction bases with no gene match: 7. Germline-derived CDR1 and CDR2 are SEHNR and FQNEAQ (reference sequence). The CDR3 loop reads CASSYPGTGENSPLHF. The DNA for the CDR3 is TGTGCCAGCAGCTATCCCGGGACAGGGGAAAATTCACCCCTCCACTTT.

The chain joins TRBV28 to TRBJ2-5, with no clear D. This CDR3 comprises 13 residues. Trimming pared 4 bases from V and 7 bases from J, leaving 13 bases between. The V gene's germline CDR1 is MDHEN and CDR2 SYDVKM. CDR3 region: CASSSESLWTQYF. CDR3 DNA: TGTGCCAGCAGTTCCGAGTCCCTTTGGACCCAGTACTTC.

This clone was picked up a small number of times. The chain has TRBV19 and TRBJ1-4; perhaps TRBD1 as D (6 bases). Germline values: CDR1 LNHDA, CDR2 SQIVND (reference sequence). V lost 5 bases to trimming and J lost 6 bases, with 19 bases between them. The CDR3 spans 16 residues. This CDR3 is CASSFFGDTRDEKLFF. The CDR3 bases are TGTGCCAGTAGTTTTTTTGGGGACACCAGAGATGAAAAACTGTTTTTT.

The V and J genes are TRBV27 and TRBJ2-2, with 9 bases fitting TRBD1. V shed 7 bases, J shed 1 base, and the junction held 7 bases outside the gene matches. CDR1 MNHEY and CDR2 SMNVEV come from the germline V gene (reference sequence). The CDR3 loop spans 16 amino acids. CDR3 sequence reads: CASNPGQGWNTGELFF. The DNA for the CDR3 is TGTGCCAGCAACCCGGGACAGGGTTGGAACACCGGGGAGCTGTTTTTT.

The chain carries TRBV11-1 and TRBJ1-1; D is possibly TRBD1 (5 bases). The CDR3 runs to 16 residues. Germline V CDR1 and CDR2: SGHAT, FQDESV (reference sequence). Trimming shortened V by 1 base and J by 6 bases, and 18 bases separated the two germline ends. In nucleotides, the CDR3 is TGTGCCAGCAGCTTAGAGTCGATCGGGGGGATCGCTGAAGCTTTCTTT. Its protein product is CASSLESIGGIAEAFF.

This chain connects TRBV5-4 to TRBJ2-1; perhaps TRBD1 as D (5 bases). CDR3 size: 14 residues. The germline V gene encodes CDR1 SGHNT and CDR2 YYREEE (reference sequence). V was pared by 1 base and J by 9 bases, with 14 bases between. The CDR3: CASSLILPQGEQFF. CDR3 sequence (DNA): TGTGCCAGCAGCTTGATATTACCCCAGGGTGAGCAGTTCTTC.

J is TRBJ1-3 and V is TRBV5-4; 8 bases align to TRBD1. Germline CDR1 reads SGHNT; CDR2 reads YYREEE (reference sequence). The CDR3 is 14 amino acids. J gave up 5 bases and V 4 bases, and 5 bases lay outside the gene matches. The CDR3 loop is CASSTGQGRNTIYF. As DNA, the CDR3 is TGTGCCAGCAGCACAGGACAGGGCCGAAACACCATATATTTT.

The table lists this clone with a count of one. The chain joins TRBV19 to TRBJ2-1; 10 bases line up with TRBD2. J was trimmed by 8 bases and V by 3 bases; bases with no gene match: 7. CDR3 length: 15 residues. Per the germline V gene, CDR1 is LNHDA and CDR2 is SQIVND (reference sequence). Written as DNA, the CDR3 is TGTGCCAGTAGTATTGAGCGGGAGGGCTTGGATGAGCAGTTCTTC. Translated, it gives CASSIEREGLDEQFF.

The chain joins TRBV7-2 to TRBJ2-7; the D gene is possibly TRBD2 (5 bases). V dropped 1 base and J dropped 9 bases, with 16 bases sitting between them. This CDR3 comprises 14 residues. Germline CDR1 and CDR2: SGHTA and FQGNSA. CDR3 residues: CASSLVWTGLVQYF. The CDR3 DNA reads as TGTGCCAGCAGCTTAGTCTGGACTGGGTTAGTGCAGTACTTC.

The chain couples TRBV6-1 to TRBJ2-7, with D perhaps matching TRBD1 (6 bases). The V and J ends lost 7 bases and 6 bases respectively, with 16 bases between them. Germline CDR1 and CDR2: MNHNS and SASEGT. There are 13 residues in the CDR3. This CDR3 is CASTLSQGLEQYF. CDR3 bases: TGTGCCAGCACTCTATCCCAGGGGCTCGAGCAGTACTTC.

CDR3 bases: TGTGCCAGCTCACTACGTGTTCTAGCCGCGAACACCGGGGAGCTGTTTTTT. Its protein is CASSLRVLAANTGELFF. The chain combines TRBV18 with TRBJ2-2; weak D call: TRBD2 (5 bases). From germline, CDR1 is KGHSH and CDR2 LQKENI. The CDR3 spans 17 residues. The V end lost 4 bases, the J end lost 0 bases, and 15 bases lay between the germline ends.

The rearrangement joins TRBV5-1 to TRBJ2-2, with TRBD1 as a possible D gene (5 bases). Germline assignment: CDR1 SGHRS and CDR2 YFSETQ. The CDR3 extends over 16 amino acids. Trimming took 5 bases from V and 1 from J, leaving 15 bases between them. The CDR3 nucleotides are TGCGCCAGCAGGGCGGCAGGCAGGGAGAACACCGGGGAGCTGTTTTTT. Encoded protein: CASRAAGRENTGELFF. The full variable domain, in which reference TRBV5-1 and TRBJ2-2 provide the parts outside the CDR3, is KAGVTQTPRYLIKTRGQQVTLSCSPISGHRSVSWYQQTPGQGLQFLFEYFSETQRNKGNFPGRFSGRQFSNSRSEMNVSTLELGDSALYLCASRAAGRENTGELFFGEGSRLTVL.

The rearrangement joins TRBV5-1 to TRBJ1-1; no reliable D call. V was trimmed by 3 bases and J by 3 bases, leaving 9 bases between them. The CDR3 is 13 amino acids. The germline V gene has CDR1 SGHRS and CDR2 YFSETQ. CDR3 DNA sequence: TGCGCCAGCAGCTGGGCCGGCGACACTGAAGCTTTCTTT. It translates to CASSWAGDTEAFF.